This TCR beta chain is from a study of T cell responses to AZD1222 COVID-19 vaccine. Germline assignment: CDR1 KGHSH and CDR2 LQKENI. The ends were cut back, 3 bases at V and 2 bases at J, with 7 bases in the middle. The CDR3 has 13 residues. About this clone: Its antigen is not known. The sample has other DNA sequences that encode this CDR3 too.

Study-wide results and limits: Donors in the cohort were predominantly white British and more often female, and clonal diversity was possibly underestimated. Scientists sampled the repertoires only once the peak T cell response had passed. Compared with day 0, the breadth and depth of the Spike-specific TCR repertoire rose significantly after two doses of AZD1222.

TCRdb's table, derived via immunoSEQ multiplex PCR, lists solely in-frame clones and lacks some. Among 130,000 to 150,000 clones listed, 90% to 95% were seen once. The receptor comes from an adult in good health. Here the sequenced sample was peripheral blood, taken on day 0 of MenACWY control vaccination. This chain links TRBV18 with TRBJ1-1, with a possible D match to TRBD1 (5 bases). In nucleotides, the CDR3 is TGTGCCAGCTCACCTCAGGGTAACACTGAAGCTTTCTTT. Translating gives CASSPQGNTEAFF.